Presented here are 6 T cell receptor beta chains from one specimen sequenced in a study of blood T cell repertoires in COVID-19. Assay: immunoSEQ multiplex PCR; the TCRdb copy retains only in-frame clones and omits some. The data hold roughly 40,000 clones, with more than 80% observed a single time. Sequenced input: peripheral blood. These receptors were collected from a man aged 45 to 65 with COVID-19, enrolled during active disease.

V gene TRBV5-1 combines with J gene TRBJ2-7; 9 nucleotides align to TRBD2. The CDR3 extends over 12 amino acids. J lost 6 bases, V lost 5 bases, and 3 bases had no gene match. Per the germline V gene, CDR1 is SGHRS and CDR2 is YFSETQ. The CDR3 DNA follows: TGCGCCAGCAGATATAGCGGGGGCGAGCAGTACTTC. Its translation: CASRYSGGEQYF.

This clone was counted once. The CDR3 DNA is TGTGCCAGCAGCTTGGCAGCGGGAGGGCTAAACACCGGGGAGCTGTTTTTT. Its translation is CASSLAAGGLNTGELFF. The chain carries TRBV5-4 and TRBJ2-2, with 10 bases identical to TRBD2. V shed 0 bases, J shed 2 bases, and the junction held 4 bases outside the gene matches. CDR1 is SGHNT, CDR2 YYREEE, per germline (reference sequence). This CDR3 region has 17 residues.

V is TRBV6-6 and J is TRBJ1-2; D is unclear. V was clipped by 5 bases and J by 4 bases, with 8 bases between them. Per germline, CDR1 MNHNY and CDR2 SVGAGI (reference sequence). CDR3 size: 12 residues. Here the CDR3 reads CASSIIGYGYTF. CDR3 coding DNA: TGTGCCAGCAGTATAATCGGCTATGGCTACACCTTC.

The CDR3 reads CASHLERLNTGELFF. Here the CDR3 DNA reads TGTGCCAGCCATCTTGAGCGGCTTAACACCGGGGAGCTGTTTTTT. This rearrangement joins TRBV2 to TRBJ2-2; tentative D call: TRBD2 (5 bases). CDR1 and CDR2 from the germline V gene are SNHLY and FYNNEI. Trimming removed 8 bases at V and 2 bases at J, with 15 bases between. The CDR3 covers 15 residues.

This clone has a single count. The CDR3 loop is CASSGVPNYGYTF. The CDR3, as DNA: TGCGCCAGTTCAGGGGTCCCTAACTATGGCTACACCTTC. The rearrangement uses TRBV5-1 and TRBJ1-2; maybe TRBD1 (6 bases). This CDR3 comprises 13 residues. CDR1 is SGHRS and CDR2 is YFSETQ in the germline V gene. V gave up 8 bases and J gave up 0 bases, with 11 bases separating them.

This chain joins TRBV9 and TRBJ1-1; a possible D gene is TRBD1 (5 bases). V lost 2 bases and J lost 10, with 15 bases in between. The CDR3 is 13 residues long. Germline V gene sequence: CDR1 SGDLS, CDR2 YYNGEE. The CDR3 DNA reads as TGTGCCAGCAGCGTTGATGGGGCCCGGGTAGCTTTCTTT. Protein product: CASSVDGARVAFF.